These 29 T cell receptor beta chains were sequenced from one sample in a study of regulatory T cells in long-lasting Graves disease. Stated time point: newly diagnosed GD, antithyroid drugs for less than 3 months. The TCR library used RNA extracted from PBMCs. Arm-PCR of CDR3 regions with iRepertoire HTBI primers generated TCR beta libraries. MiXCR, applied by TCRdb to the multiplex PCR reads, yields one record per CDR3 protein. In the table there are roughly 420,000 distinct CDR3 sequences, 12% to 15% of which are singletons. The sample also formed part of further work on T cells in Graves' hyperthyroidism and ophthalmopathy.

Sequenced material: peripheral blood mononuclear cells (PBMCs), taken at new diagnosis, from a patient treated with antithyroid drugs. The receptors were gathered from a woman in her forties or fifties with Graves disease.

This clonotype was seen a handful of times. The chain employs TRBV20-1 and TRBJ1-2; D is ambiguous. Germline V gives CDR1 DFQATT, CDR2 SNEGSKA (reference sequence). The CDR3 length is 11 residues. V lost 0 bases and J 6 bases, leaving 5 bases between the germline ends. CDR3: CSAREIDGYTF. As DNA, the CDR3 is TGCAGTGCTAGAGAGATAGATGGCTACACCTTC.

This clonotype has a handful of counts. Here the CDR3 reads CASSYSVIDSDLNYEQFF. The DNA of the CDR3 is TGTGCCAGCAGTTACTCGGTTATAGATAGCGATCTTAACTATGAGCAGTTCTTC. The chain joins TRBV6-2 or TRBV6-3 to TRBJ2-1; tentatively, D is TRBD2 (5 bases). In germline, CDR1 is MNHEY, CDR2 SVGEGT. V dropped 0 bases and J dropped 8 bases, with 23 bases sitting between them. The CDR3 consists of 18 residues.

Ten or more counts support this clonotype. This sequence joins TRBV10-3 and TRBJ2-5; possibly TRBD1 or TRBD2 for D (5 bases each). Between the trimmed V and J ends, which lost 3 bases and 3 bases, there was a span of 8 bases. CDR3 length equals 13 residues. Germline lookup yields CDR1 ENHRY and CDR2 SYGVKD. The CDR3 region is CAISDWGKETQYF. The CDR3, as DNA: TGTGCCATCAGTGATTGGGGGAAAGAGACCCAGTACTTC.

This clonotype is a singleton in its sample. The rearrangement links TRBV18 to TRBJ2-3; TRBD1 matches at 9 bases. V lost 4 bases to trimming and J lost 4 bases; unmatched junction nucleotides: 9. Germline values: CDR1 KGHSH, CDR2 LQKENI. The length of the CDR3 is 16 residues. The CDR3, as DNA: TGTGCCAGCTCACTCCTACAGGGGGCGAAGGCAGATACGCAGTATTTT. Its protein product is CASSLLQGAKADTQYF.

This clonotype has ten or more counts. The J gene is TRBJ2-3, the V gene TRBV20-1, with 10 bases fitting TRBD2. The CDR3 totals 14 residues. Trimming cost V 3 bases and J 6 bases; bases outside gene matches: 6. The germline CDR1 and CDR2 sequences are DFQATT and SNEGSKA (reference sequence). CDR3: CSARPSGRVDTQYF. In nucleotides, the CDR3 is TGCAGTGCTAGGCCCAGCGGGAGGGTGGATACGCAGTATTTT.

This clonotype has only a few counts. The rearrangement links TRBV6-1 to TRBJ2-1; D might be TRBD2 (6 bases). V lost 7 bases and J 4 bases, leaving 11 bases between the germline ends. From germline, CDR1 is MNHNS and CDR2 SASEGT. The CDR3 contains 13 residues. CDR3 amino acids: CASNQGLYNEQFF. CDR3 coding DNA: TGTGCCAGCAACCAAGGACTATACAATGAGCAGTTCTTC.

There are many counts of this clonotype. The genes are TRBV2 and TRBJ2-3; 8 nucleotides match TRBD1. With V trimmed by 5 bases and J by 4 bases, 5 bases remained unmatched. The CDR3 totals 14 residues. Germline CDR1 SNHLY, CDR2 FYNNEI. The CDR3 bases are TGTGCCAGCAGTTTGACAGGGGACCCAGATACGCAGTATTTT. Residues: CASSLTGDPDTQYF.

Ten or more counts support this clonotype. This chain's CDR3 is CASSQGLVATQYF. The DNA of the CDR3 is TGTGCCAGCAGCCAAGGATTGGTCGCGACCCAGTACTTC. The chain couples TRBV14 to TRBJ2-5; D is undetermined. Germline CDR1 reads SGHDN; CDR2 reads FVKESK. Trimming left V 1 base short and J 7 bases short, with 10 bases between. The CDR3 extends over 13 amino acids.

The J gene is TRBJ1-1, the V gene TRBV14; D is unresolved. The germline V gene encodes CDR1 SGHDN and CDR2 FVKESK. The CDR3 runs 16 residues. Trimming cost V 0 bases and J 3 bases, with 14 bases left between them. Here the CDR3 reads CASSQDRVRADTEAFF. DNA of the CDR3: TGTGCCAGCAGCCAAGATAGGGTAAGGGCGGACACTGAAGCTTTCTTT.

This chain uses TRBV28 with TRBJ2-3; tentatively, D is TRBD2 (6 bases). The CDR3 runs to 15 residues. Looked up from germline, CDR1 is MDHEN and CDR2 is SYDVKM. Trimming left V 2 bases short and J 5 bases short, with 14 bases between. The CDR3 here is CASSLGTGAGDTQYF. The DNA for the CDR3 is TGTGCCAGCAGTTTAGGGACGGGAGCGGGAGATACGCAGTATTTT. Full variable domain (rest looked up from reference TRBV28 and TRBJ2-3): DVKVTQSSRYLVKRTGEKVFLECVQDMDHENMFWYRQDPGLGLRLIYFSYDVKMKEKGDIPEGYSVSREKKERFSLILESASTNQTSMYLCASSLGTGAGDTQYFGPGTRLTVL.

This clonotype was seen ten or more times. The V call is TRBV2, the J call TRBJ2-2, with unresolved D. CDR1 SNHLY and CDR2 FYNNEI come from the germline V gene. The CDR3 length is 13 residues. The V end lost 4 bases, the J end lost 9 bases, and 12 bases lay between the germline ends. CDR3 coding DNA: TGTGCCAGCAGTGTTAAAGGGCCAAGGGAGCTGTTTTTT. It specifies CASSVKGPRELFF.

The chain links TRBV6-2 or TRBV6-3 to TRBJ2-5; 14 positions match TRBD2. Germline CDR1 and CDR2: MNHEY and SVGEGT. This CDR3 region has 17 residues. V lost 5 bases to trimming and J lost 5 bases; unmatched junction nucleotides: 10. Here the CDR3 reads CASSIAGLAGAEETQYF. The CDR3, as DNA: TGTGCCAGCAGTATCGCGGGACTAGCGGGAGCTGAGGAGACCCAGTACTTC.

In this sample, this clonotype turned up many times. CDR3 amino acids: CASSAGWGNTGELFF. CDR3 bases: TGTGCCAGCAGTGCGGGTTGGGGGAACACCGGGGAGCTGTTTTTT. The chain uses TRBV6-1 and TRBJ2-2, with D uncertain. From germline, CDR1 is MNHNS and CDR2 SASEGT. The ends were cut back, 4 bases at V and 1 base at J, with 10 bases in the middle. The CDR3 covers 15 residues.

This clonotype was recorded a few times. Compared with germline, one end of the junction differs, possibly owing to a read error. CDR3 coding DNA: TGCGCCAGCAGCTTGGAACAGAGCACCGGGGGGCTGTTTTTT. It is translated as CASSLEQSTGGLFF. V usage is TRBV5-1 and J usage is TRBJ2-2, with D possibly matching TRBD2 (6 bases). Germline V gene lookup returns CDR1 SGHRS and CDR2 YFSETQ. The CDR3 runs to 14 residues. The variable domain in full, with the rest retrieved from reference TRBV5-1 and TRBJ2-2, is KAGVTQTPRYLIKTRGQQVTLSCSPISGHRSVSWYQQTPGQGLQFLFEYFSETQRNKGNFPGRFSGRQFSNSRSEMNVSTLELGDSALYLCASSLEQSTGGLFFGEGSRLTVL.

At least ten counts were recorded for this clonotype. This sequence joins TRBV28 and TRBJ2-1, with a tentative D call TRBD1 (7 bases). Germline V gene lookup returns CDR1 MDHEN and CDR2 SYDVKM. Trimming cost V 8 bases and J 4 bases, with 18 bases left between them. CDR3 length: 15 residues. CDR3 nucleotide sequence: TGTGCCAGCCTCCATGACAGGGAGGTTTACAATGAGCAGTTCTTC. Translated: CASLHDREVYNEQFF.

This clonotype was recorded many times. This chain uses TRBV7-3 with TRBJ2-5; 8 bases map to TRBD1. The CDR3 loop spans 14 amino acids. The germline gives CDR1 SGHTA, CDR2 FQGTGA. With V trimmed by 5 bases and J by 1 base, 3 bases remained unmatched. CDR3 in DNA: TGTGCCAGCAGCCTTGGGACAGGCCAAGAGACCCAGTACTTC. Translated, it gives CASSLGTGQETQYF. The full variable domain, with the rest looked up from reference TRBV7-3 and TRBJ2-5, is GAGVSQTPSNKVTEKGKYVELRCDPISGHTALYWYRQSLGQGPEFLIYFQGTGAADDSGLPNDRFFAVRPEGSVSTLKIQRTERGDSAVYLCASSLGTGQETQYFGPGTRLLVL.

This clonotype was counted ten times or more. The gene calls are TRBV30 and TRBJ2-1, with 9 bases matching TRBD2. This CDR3 comprises 16 residues. Germline lookup yields CDR1 GTSNPN and CDR2 SVGIG (reference sequence). Trimming took 1 base from V and 0 from J; bases not matched to a gene: 4. In DNA, the CDR3 is TGTGCCTGGAGTGGTAGCGGGAGCAGCTCCTACAATGAGCAGTTCTTC. Protein: CAWSGSGSSSYNEQFF.

Of note for this clonotype: One end of the junction does not line up with germline, which may come from a read error. This chain uses TRBV7-9 with TRBJ2-1, with 7 bases lining up with TRBD1. Germline values: CDR1 SEHNR, CDR2 FQNEAQ (reference sequence). The CDR3 is 15 amino acids. The CDR3 reads CASSSQATGNNELFF. CDR3 DNA sequence: TGTGCCAGCAGCTCGCAAGCGACAGGGAACAATGAGCTGTTCTTC.

This rearrangement joins TRBV6-5 to TRBJ1-6; the match to TRBD1 covers 9 bases. The CDR3 is 14 residues long. V gave up 2 bases and J gave up 9 bases; unmatched junction bases: 2. Germline V gene sequence: CDR1 MNHEY, CDR2 SVGAGI. The CDR3 DNA reads TGTGCCAGCAGTTACGGGACAGGGAGTTCACCCCTCCACTTT. As protein: CASSYGTGSSPLHF.

Only a few counts were recorded for this clonotype. The genes are TRBV10-2 and TRBJ2-7; 11 bases agree with TRBD2. Germline V lookup: CDR1 WSHSY, CDR2 SAAADI. With V trimmed by 0 bases and J by 2 bases, 0 bases remained unmatched. The CDR3 is made up of 15 amino acids. CDR3 DNA sequence: TGCGCCAGCAGTGAGTCGGGACTAGCGGCCTACGAGCAGTACTTC. Its translation: CASSESGLAAYEQYF.

This clonotype has only a few counts. The CDR3 nucleotides are TGTGCCAGCAGATTCTCGGGAGGGCCGGCCGCCGGGGAGCTGTTTTTT. It translates to CASRFSGGPAAGELFF. The chain couples TRBV6-5 to TRBJ2-2, with TRBD2 matching over 8 bases. V gave up 6 bases and J gave up 6 bases; unmatched junction bases: 12. Germline V gene data show CDR1 as MNHEY and CDR2 as SVGAGI. There are 16 residues in the CDR3.

The sample holds many counts of this clonotype. V and J are TRBV7-9 and TRBJ2-1, with D uncertain. This CDR3 spans 13 amino acids. Germline V gene sequence: CDR1 SEHNR, CDR2 FQNEAQ (reference sequence). V dropped 3 bases and J dropped 7 bases, with 10 bases sitting between them. The CDR3 coding sequence is TGTGCCAGCAGCTTCCGCCTTGTTAATGAGCAGTTCTTC. Amino acids: CASSFRLVNEQFF.

This clonotype was seen only a few times. The junction departs from the called germline gene at one end, perhaps through a read error. The chain has TRBV20-1 and TRBJ1-1; tentatively, D is TRBD1 (6 bases). Germline V gene lookup returns CDR1 DFQATT and CDR2 SNEGSKA (reference sequence). The CDR3 extends over 12 amino acids. This CDR3 reads CSAKTGNTEAFF. CDR3 nucleotides: TGCAGCGCTAAGACAGGGAACACTGAAGCTTTCTTT.

This chain uses TRBV14 with TRBJ2-3, with a tentative D call TRBD1 (5 bases). Germline CDR1 is SGHDN and CDR2 is FVKESK. The V and J ends lost 5 bases and 4 bases respectively, with 13 bases between them. This CDR3 region has 14 residues. The CDR3 reads CASSTGVLADTQYF. Written as DNA, the CDR3 is TGTGCCAGCAGCACAGGCGTCCTGGCAGATACGCAGTATTTT. Variable domain in full (rest from reference TRBV14 and TRBJ2-3): EAGVTQFPSHSVIEKGQTVTLRCDPISGHDNLYWYRRVMGKEIKFLLHFVKESKQDESGMPNNRFLAERTGGTYSTLKVQPAELEDSGVYFCASSTGVLADTQYFGPGTRLTVL.

The chain joins TRBV5-1 to TRBJ2-5; TRBD2 matches at 15 bases. The CDR3 totals 17 residues. The V and J ends lost 0 bases and 2 bases, in that order; junction bases with no gene match: 2. Germline assignment: CDR1 SGHRS and CDR2 YFSETQ. CDR3 sequence: CASSLVGLAGGQETQYF. As DNA, the CDR3 is TGCGCCAGCAGCTTGGTGGGACTAGCGGGAGGACAAGAGACCCAGTACTTC.

The table lists this clonotype with many counts. CDR3 bases: TGTGCCAGCAGTGAAAGGGCTAGCGGGACCTACAATGAGCAGTTCTTC. It specifies CASSERASGTYNEQFF. The V and J genes are TRBV6-1 and TRBJ2-1; 9 bases agree with TRBD2. Germline V gives CDR1 MNHNS, CDR2 SASEGT. CDR3 length: 16 residues. The V and J ends lost 2 bases and 2 bases, in that order; junction bases with no gene match: 4.

This clonotype was seen at least ten times. The V and J genes are TRBV12-3 or TRBV12-4 and TRBJ2-7; 7 bases line up with TRBD2. The ends lost 3 bases at V and 2 bases at J; junction bases unmatched: 7. CDR3 length: 15 amino acids. The CDR3: CASSLGASGAYEQYF. CDR3 sequence (DNA): TGTGCCAGCAGTTTGGGCGCTAGCGGTGCCTACGAGCAGTACTTC.

This clonotype was recorded at least ten times. CDR3 amino acids: CASSFTGLGEKLFF. The CDR3 DNA reads TGTGCCAGCAGTTTTACCGGTCTGGGTGAAAAACTGTTTTTT. The J gene is TRBJ1-4, the V gene TRBV27; D unresolved. This CDR3 is built from 14 residues. Trimming removed 3 bases at V and 7 bases at J, with 12 bases between. CDR1 and CDR2 (germline): MNHEY, SMNVEV (reference sequence).

This clonotype has more than one count but fewer than ten. The rearrangement joins TRBV6-2 or TRBV6-3 to TRBJ1-2, with D tentatively TRBD1 (6 bases). CDR3 length: 18 amino acids. The germline V gene encodes CDR1 MNHEY and CDR2 SVGEGT. The V and J ends lost 5 bases and 0 bases respectively, with 22 bases between them. The CDR3 DNA reads as TGTGCCAGCAGTGAAGGGACACCCCCCCCGATTGCTAACTATGGCTACACCTTC. It specifies CASSEGTPPPIANYGYTF.